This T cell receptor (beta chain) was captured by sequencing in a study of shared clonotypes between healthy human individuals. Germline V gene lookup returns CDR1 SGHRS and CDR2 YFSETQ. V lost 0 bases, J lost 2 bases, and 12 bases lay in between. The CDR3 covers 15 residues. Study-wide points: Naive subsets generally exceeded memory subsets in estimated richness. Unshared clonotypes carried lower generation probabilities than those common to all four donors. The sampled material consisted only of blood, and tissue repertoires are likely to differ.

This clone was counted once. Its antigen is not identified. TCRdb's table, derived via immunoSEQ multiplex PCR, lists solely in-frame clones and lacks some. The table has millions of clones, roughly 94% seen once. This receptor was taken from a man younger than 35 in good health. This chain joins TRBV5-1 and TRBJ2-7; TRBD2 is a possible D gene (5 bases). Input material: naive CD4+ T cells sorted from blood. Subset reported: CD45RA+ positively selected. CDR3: CASSLVRESTYEQYF. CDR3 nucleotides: TGCGCCAGCAGCTTGGTACGGGAAAGTACCTACGAGCAGTACTTC.